This TCR beta chain was recovered during a study of early T cells in non-severe SARS-CoV-2 infection. Study details: It was bulk RNA from unsorted whole blood that was sequenced, and the chains were unpaired. The study's findings and limits: Matching with VDJdb favored anti-spike CD8 responses (missing private and CD4 specificities).

TCRdb re-called the 5' RACE reads through MiXCR, storing one row per CDR3 protein. The sample lists more than 80,000 distinct CDR3 sequences; approximately 11% were seen once. A remark on this clonotype: Its target is not known.

V was clipped by 4 bases and J by 4 bases, with 17 bases between them. CDR1 and CDR2 from the germline V gene are SGHRS and YFSETQ. The CDR3 totals 15 residues. This chain uses TRBV5-1 with TRBJ1-1, with D tentatively TRBD1 (5 bases). Material: whole blood. This clonotype was sampled from an adult who was a healthcare worker with PCR-confirmed SARS-CoV-2 infection or an uninfected control (not recorded which). CDR3 DNA sequence: TGCGCCAGCAGCCCATCCGGGCCCGGGGGCACTGAAGCTTTCTTT. This encodes CASSPSGPGGTEAFF.